Below are 14 T cell receptor beta chains sequenced from a single sample in a study of graft-versus-host responses after intestinal transplantation. Sequenced by immunoSEQ multiplex PCR; TCRdb stores in-frame clones only, minus some. The sample consists of more than 80,000 clones, roughly nine tenths of them appearing once. The antigens of these receptors remain unknown. The sample was unstimulated CD4+ T cells sorted from spleen or lymph node cells, taken before transplant. The receptors were sampled from a human donor who was the organ donor for an intestinal transplant.

The chain uses TRBV11-3 and TRBJ2-7; D is unclear. The V end lost 5 bases, the J end lost 4 bases, and 15 bases lay between the germline ends. The CDR3 is made up of 14 amino acids. Germline loops: CDR1 SGHNT, CDR2 YENEEA. CDR3 in DNA: TGTGCCAGCAGCCTATACTACGGTGATTACGAGCAGTACTTC. Amino acid sequence: CASSLYYGDYEQYF.

The rearrangement links TRBV18 to TRBJ1-1, with D unresolved. Germline V gene sequence: CDR1 KGHSH, CDR2 LQKENI. Trimming pared 3 bases from V and 5 bases from J, leaving 16 bases between. The CDR3 contains 15 residues. CDR3 amino acids: CASSPAREMGTEAFF. The CDR3 region has the DNA TGTGCCAGCTCACCTGCCCGGGAGATGGGGACTGAAGCTTTCTTT. The full variable domain, in which reference TRBV18 and TRBJ1-1 provide the parts outside the CDR3, is NAGVMQNPRHLVRRRGQEARLRCSPMKGHSHVYWYRQLPEEGLKFMVYLQKENIIDESGMPKERFSAEFPKEGPSILRIQQVVRGDSAAYFCASSPAREMGTEAFFGQGTRLTVV.

About this clone itself: Sequence at one end of the junction differs from germline and may be a read error. V is TRBV5-4 and J is TRBJ2-5; D call uncertain. Germline V gene data show CDR1 as SGHNT and CDR2 as YYREEE (reference sequence). The CDR3 covers 13 residues. As DNA, the CDR3 is TGTGCCAGCAGCTCGGGTTCTCCAGAGACCCAGCACTTC. Residues: CASSSGSPETQHF.

The chain combines TRBV30 with TRBJ2-5, with D perhaps TRBD1 (5 bases). Germline loops: CDR1 GTSNPN, CDR2 SVGIG (reference sequence). The CDR3 has 13 residues. Trimming removed 1 base at V and 1 base at J, with 7 bases between. CDR3 in DNA: TGTGCCTGGAGTGGGGGCCGCCAAGAGACCCAGTACTTC. It yields the protein CAWSGGRQETQYF.

The J gene is TRBJ2-7, the V gene TRBV6-1, with a possible D match to TRBD2 (5 bases). CDR1 and CDR2 from the germline V gene are MNHNS and SASEGT. This CDR3 comprises 14 residues. Trimming took 10 bases from V and 0 from J, leaving 16 bases between them. CDR3 loop: CATRPMGSSYEQYF. The CDR3 bases are TGTGCCACCAGGCCCATGGGGAGCTCCTACGAGCAGTACTTC.

Remarks on this clone: This same CDR3 is encoded by further DNA sequences in the sample. The genes are TRBV9 and TRBJ2-5; tentative D call: TRBD1 (5 bases). Germline V gene lookup returns CDR1 SGDLS and CDR2 YYNGEE. This CDR3 is built from 13 residues. Trimming left V 0 bases short and J 2 bases short, with 5 bases between. The CDR3 sequence: CASSVGTQETQYF. The CDR3 region has the DNA TGTGCCAGCAGCGTAGGGACACAAGAGACCCAGTACTTC.

This clone came up once. This CDR3 is also generated by other DNA sequences in the sample. J is TRBJ2-5 and V is TRBV5-1; TRBD2 is a possible D gene (5 bases). V was cut by 2 bases and J by 2 bases, with 7 bases left in between. CDR1 and CDR2 (germline): SGHRS, YFSETQ. This CDR3 is 13 amino acids long. The CDR3 spells CASSFGVQETQYF. For the CDR3, the DNA is TGCGCCAGCAGCTTCGGGGTGCAAGAGACCCAGTACTTC.

V gene TRBV4-2 combines with J gene TRBJ1-5, with 10 bases aligning to TRBD1. V was pared by 4 bases and J by 9 bases, with 6 bases of the junction left unmatched. Germline V CDR1 and CDR2: LGHNA, YNFKEQ. CDR3 length: 14 amino acids. The CDR3 loop is CASSPTGGLPPQHF. In nucleotides, the CDR3 is TGTGCCAGCAGCCCGACAGGGGGCCTCCCGCCCCAGCATTTT.

V and J are TRBV5-1 and TRBJ1-2, with a possible D match to TRBD1 (5 bases). This CDR3 spans 15 amino acids. Deletions cut 0 bases from V and 4 bases from J, with 13 bases between. Germline V CDR1 and CDR2: SGHRS, YFSETQ. CDR3 sequence reads: CASSLGGGTFYGYTF. CDR3 bases: TGCGCCAGCAGCTTGGGTGGCGGGACCTTCTATGGCTACACCTTC.

V and J are TRBV7-9 and TRBJ2-5; 15 bases match TRBD2. Germline V gene data show CDR1 as SEHNR and CDR2 as FQNEAQ (reference sequence). V shed 4 bases, J shed 5 bases, and the junction held 5 bases outside the gene matches. This CDR3 region has 16 residues. The CDR3: CASSSGLAGGWETQYF. CDR3 nucleotide sequence: TGTGCCAGCAGCTCGGGACTAGCGGGAGGATGGGAGACCCAGTACTTC.

The V call is TRBV5-4, the J call TRBJ2-7, with 9 bases aligning to TRBD1. The germline V gene has CDR1 SGHNT and CDR2 YYREEE (reference sequence). J gave up 7 bases and V 2 bases, and 10 bases lay outside the gene matches. The CDR3 length is 15 residues. CDR3 sequence (DNA): TGTGCCAGCAGCTTCCCGGGACAGGGAAGGAATGAGCAGTACTTC. It is translated as CASSFPGQGRNEQYF.

V gene TRBV2 combines with J gene TRBJ1-1; TRBD1 might be the D (5 bases). Germline CDR1 is SNHLY and CDR2 is FYNNEI. This CDR3 contains 15 residues. V lost 8 bases to trimming and J lost 0 bases, with 16 bases between them. In DNA form, the CDR3 reads TGTGCCAGCCGCCACAATGGGGCCCTGAACACTGAAGCTTTCTTT. Amino acids: CASRHNGALNTEAFF. Full variable domain (missing parts from reference TRBV2 and TRBJ1-1): EPEVTQTPSHQVTQMGQEVILRCVPISNHLYFYWYRQILGQKVEFLVSFYNNEISEKSEIFDDQFSVERPDGSNFTLKIRSTKLEDSAMYFCASRHNGALNTEAFFGQGTRLTVV.

This sequence joins TRBV2 and TRBJ2-5; 12 bases are shared with TRBD2. Trimming at V came to 5 bases and at J to 5 bases, leaving 9 bases not matched to a gene. CDR1 and CDR2 from the germline V gene are SNHLY and FYNNEI. The CDR3 runs to 16 residues. The CDR3 coding sequence is TGTGCCAGCAGTCCCGCTAGCGGGGGGGGTGGGGAGACCCAGTACTTC. Translation gives CASSPASGGGGETQYF.

V is TRBV7-2 and J is TRBJ1-4; tentatively, D is TRBD1 (6 bases). V lost 6 bases to trimming and J lost 4 bases, with 9 bases between them. The CDR3 runs to 13 residues. CDR1 is SGHTA and CDR2 is FQGNSA in the germline V gene. The CDR3 region has the DNA TGTGCCAGCAGTCGGGACATTAATGAAAAACTGTTTTTT. This codes for CASSRDINEKLFF.